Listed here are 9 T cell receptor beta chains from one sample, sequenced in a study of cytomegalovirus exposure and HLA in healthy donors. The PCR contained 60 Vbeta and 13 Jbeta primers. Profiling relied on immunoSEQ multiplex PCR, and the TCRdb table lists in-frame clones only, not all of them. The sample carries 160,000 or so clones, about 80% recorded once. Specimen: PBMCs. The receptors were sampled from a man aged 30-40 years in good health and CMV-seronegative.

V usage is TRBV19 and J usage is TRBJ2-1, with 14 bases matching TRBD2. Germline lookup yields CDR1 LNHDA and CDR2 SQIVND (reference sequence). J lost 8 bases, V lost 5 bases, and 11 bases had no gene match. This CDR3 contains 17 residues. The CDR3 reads CASSPLGTSGSIDEQFF. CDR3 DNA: TGTGCCAGTAGTCCCCTGGGGACTAGCGGGAGTATCGATGAGCAGTTCTTC.

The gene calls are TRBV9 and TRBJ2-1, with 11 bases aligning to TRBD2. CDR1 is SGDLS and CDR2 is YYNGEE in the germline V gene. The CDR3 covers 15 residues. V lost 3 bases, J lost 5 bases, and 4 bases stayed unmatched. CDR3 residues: CASSASGLADNEQFF. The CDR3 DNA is TGTGCCAGCAGCGCCTCGGGACTAGCGGACAATGAGCAGTTCTTC.

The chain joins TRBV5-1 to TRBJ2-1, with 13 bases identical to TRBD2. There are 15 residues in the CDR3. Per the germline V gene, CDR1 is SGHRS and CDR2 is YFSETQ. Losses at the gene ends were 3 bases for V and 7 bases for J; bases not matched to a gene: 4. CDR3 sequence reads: CASSSGTSGTNEQFF. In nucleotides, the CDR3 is TGCGCCAGCAGCTCGGGGACTAGCGGGACTAATGAGCAGTTCTTC.

DNA of the CDR3: TGCGCCAGCAGCAACCTACAGGGAACCTACGAGCAGTACTTC. Protein sequence: CASSNLQGTYEQYF. The rearrangement joins TRBV5-1 to TRBJ2-7; TRBD1 might be the D (6 bases). Germline CDR1 SGHRS, CDR2 YFSETQ. V lost 4 bases, J lost 2 bases, and 13 bases lay in between. This CDR3 has 14 residues. Drawing the rest from reference TRBV5-1 and TRBJ2-7, the complete variable domain is KAGVTQTPRYLIKTRGQQVTLSCSPISGHRSVSWYQQTPGQGLQFLFEYFSETQRNKGNFPGRFSGRQFSNSRSEMNVSTLELGDSALYLCASSNLQGTYEQYFGPGTRLTVT.

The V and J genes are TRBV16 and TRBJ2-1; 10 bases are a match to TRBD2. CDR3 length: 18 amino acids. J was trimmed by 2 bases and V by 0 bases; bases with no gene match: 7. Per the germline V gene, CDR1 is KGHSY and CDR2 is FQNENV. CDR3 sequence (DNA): TGTGCCAGCAGCCAATCCAGGGCTAGCGGGAGAACCTACAATGAGCAGTTCTTC. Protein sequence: CASSQSRASGRTYNEQFF.

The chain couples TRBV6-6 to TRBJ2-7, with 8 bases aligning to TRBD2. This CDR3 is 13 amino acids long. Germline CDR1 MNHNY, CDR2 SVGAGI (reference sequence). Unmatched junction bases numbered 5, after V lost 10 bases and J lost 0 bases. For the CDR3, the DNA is TGTGCCACCGAGAGCGGGAGCTCCTACGAGCAGTACTTC. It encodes CATESGSSYEQYF.

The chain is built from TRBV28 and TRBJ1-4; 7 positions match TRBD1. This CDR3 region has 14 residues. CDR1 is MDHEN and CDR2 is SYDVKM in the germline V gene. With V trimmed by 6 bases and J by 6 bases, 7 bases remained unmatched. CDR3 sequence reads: CASSPAGGDEKLFF. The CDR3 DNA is TGTGCCAGCAGCCCTGCAGGGGGAGATGAAAAACTGTTTTTT.

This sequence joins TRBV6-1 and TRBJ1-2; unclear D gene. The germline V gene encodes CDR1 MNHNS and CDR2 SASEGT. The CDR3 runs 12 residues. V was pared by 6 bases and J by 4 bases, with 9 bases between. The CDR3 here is CASRGSSYGYTF. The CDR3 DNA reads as TGTGCCAGCAGGGGCAGCTCCTATGGCTACACCTTC.

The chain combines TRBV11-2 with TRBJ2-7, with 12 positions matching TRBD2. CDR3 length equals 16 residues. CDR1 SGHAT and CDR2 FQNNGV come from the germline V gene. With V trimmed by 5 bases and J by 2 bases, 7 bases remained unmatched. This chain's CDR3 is CASSPWTSGKAYEQYF. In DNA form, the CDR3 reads TGTGCCAGCAGCCCCTGGACTAGCGGGAAGGCCTACGAGCAGTACTTC.